Following are 31 T cell receptor beta chains from one sample sequenced in a study of blood T cell repertoires in COVID-19. TCRdb keeps only in-frame clones here, not all; method: immunoSEQ multiplex PCR. The sample records hundreds of thousands of clones, about nine tenths being singletons. The specimen sequenced was PBMCs or T cells enriched from blood (not recorded which). These receptors originate from a middle-aged man who had recovered from COVID-19.

The V call is TRBV10-3, the J call TRBJ1-5; D not certain. There are 15 residues in the CDR3. Germline assignment: CDR1 ENHRY and CDR2 SYGVKD. V shed 0 bases and J shed 1 base, with 7 bases lying between them. As DNA, the CDR3 is TGTGCCATCAGTGAGTCGCGGGGAAGCAATCAGCCCCAGCATTTT. Translation gives CAISESRGSNQPQHF.

The rearrangement joins TRBV27 to TRBJ1-3; TRBD1 is a possible D gene (5 bases). The CDR3 spans 15 residues. In germline, CDR1 is MNHEY, CDR2 SMNVEV (reference sequence). Trimming took 6 bases from V and 4 from J, leaving 16 bases between them. The CDR3, as DNA: TGTGCCAGCAGCCCCCTAAGGGGTTGGGGAAACACCATATATTTT. Its translation: CASSPLRGWGNTIYF.

The chain recombines TRBV30 with TRBJ1-5; maybe TRBD1 (6 bases). Germline loops: CDR1 GTSNPN, CDR2 SVGIG (reference sequence). The length of the CDR3 is 14 residues. The germline V and J ends were trimmed by 2 bases and 1 base, with 9 bases remaining between them. CDR3: CAWSKGDSNQPQHF. The CDR3 DNA is TGTGCCTGGAGTAAGGGGGACAGCAATCAGCCCCAGCATTTT.

The V gene is TRBV27, the J gene TRBJ1-5; D perhaps matches TRBD1 (6 bases). From germline, CDR1 is MNHEY and CDR2 SMNVEV (reference sequence). Trimming left V 2 bases short and J 7 bases short, with 15 bases between. This CDR3 is 15 amino acids long. The CDR3 here is CASSLGPGVIQPQHF. The CDR3, as DNA: TGTGCCAGCAGTTTAGGGCCAGGGGTTATACAGCCCCAGCATTTT.

The chain carries TRBV7-2 and TRBJ1-2; 7 bases are shared with TRBD1. After removal of 8 bases from V and 4 bases from J, the junction contained 19 bases not matched to a gene. Per germline, CDR1 SGHTA and CDR2 FQGNSA. CDR3 length equals 17 residues. DNA of the CDR3: TGTGCCAGCTCGGGTAAGGAGATTAGGACAGGAGGCTATGGCTACACCTTC. Its translation is CASSGKEIRTGGYGYTF.

This rearrangement joins TRBV19 to TRBJ2-3; 9 bases are shared with TRBD2. Germline CDR1 and CDR2: LNHDA and SQIVND (reference sequence). This CDR3 comprises 16 residues. V dropped 2 bases and J dropped 6; count of bases not matched to a gene: 9. CDR3 sequence (DNA): TGTGCCAGTAGTATAATTCCTAGCGGGATAGGGGATACGCAGTATTTT. Encoded protein: CASSIIPSGIGDTQYF.

The chain links TRBV4-3 to TRBJ2-2; the match to TRBD1 covers 7 bases. V was clipped by 1 base and J by 10 bases; unmatched bases: 6. The CDR3 has 14 residues. From germline, CDR1 is LGHNA and CDR2 YSLEER. The CDR3, as DNA: TGCGCCAGCAGCCAAGGCAGGGGGATGGCGGAGCTGTTTTTT. This gives the protein CASSQGRGMAELFF.

V is TRBV28 and J is TRBJ2-1; D might be TRBD2 (6 bases). CDR3 length: 18 amino acids. Germline CDR1 reads MDHEN; CDR2 reads SYDVKM. The germline V and J ends were trimmed by 2 bases and 2 bases, with 19 bases remaining between them. CDR3 nucleotides: TGTGCCAGCAGTTTAATCCGGCGGGAACGTGTCGCCTACAATGAGCAGTTCTTC. This encodes CASSLIRRERVAYNEQFF.

The genes are TRBV4-2 and TRBJ2-7; 9 bases agree with TRBD2. The CDR3 length is 18 residues. Germline loops: CDR1 LGHNA, CDR2 YNFKEQ. V shed 0 bases, J shed 0 bases, and the junction held 9 bases outside the gene matches. This chain's CDR3 is CASSQDLLAGERSYEQYF. CDR3 coding DNA: TGTGCCAGCAGCCAAGATTTACTAGCGGGCGAGCGCTCCTACGAGCAGTACTTC.

V gene TRBV7-9 combines with J gene TRBJ1-6; 9 nucleotides agree with TRBD1. With 5 bases clipped from V and 6 bases from J, the junction kept 5 bases outside the gene matches. Germline lookup yields CDR1 SEHNR and CDR2 FQNEAQ (reference sequence). The CDR3 has 15 residues. The CDR3 is CASSHGQGLNSPLHF. As DNA, the CDR3 is TGTGCCAGCAGCCATGGACAGGGGCTTAATTCACCCCTCCACTTT.

The chain employs TRBV7-3 and TRBJ2-2, with D tentatively TRBD1 (6 bases). CDR1 is SGHTA, CDR2 FQGTGA, per germline. This CDR3 region has 14 residues. The V gene lost 5 bases and the J gene lost 5 bases, with 12 bases spanning the gap. In DNA, the CDR3 is TGTGCCAGCAGCCCTATGCAGGGGACCGGGGAGCTGTTTTTT. This sequence encodes CASSPMQGTGELFF.

The chain links TRBV15 to TRBJ2-3; 12 bases line up with TRBD2. This CDR3 has 16 amino acids. CDR1 LNHNV and CDR2 YYDKDF come from the germline V gene (reference sequence). V was pared by 4 bases and J by 2 bases, with 4 bases of the junction left unmatched. The CDR3 protein is CATSTRLAGVTDTQYF. The CDR3 DNA follows: TGTGCCACCAGCACCAGACTAGCGGGGGTCACAGATACGCAGTATTTT.

The chain recombines TRBV10-3 with TRBJ2-3; 16 bases fit TRBD2. The junction had 6 bases not matched to a gene; V was cut back by 4 bases and J by 5 bases. CDR1 is ENHRY and CDR2 is SYGVKD in the germline V gene. The CDR3 length is 17 residues. The CDR3 sequence: CAISGGLAGGPVDTQYF. In nucleotides, the CDR3 is TGTGCCATCAGTGGGGGACTAGCGGGAGGGCCTGTAGATACGCAGTATTTT.

The chain carries TRBV15 and TRBJ2-5; D perhaps matches TRBD2 (7 bases). The CDR3 length is 18 residues. V was cut by 0 bases and J by 5 bases, with 22 bases left in between. Germline-derived CDR1 and CDR2 are LNHNV and YYDKDF (reference sequence). CDR3 amino acids: CATSRERVASGGGETQYF. Here the CDR3 DNA reads TGTGCCACCAGCAGAGAAAGGGTGGCTAGCGGAGGGGGGGAGACCCAGTACTTC.

CDR3 in DNA: TGTGCCAGCAGCCTCGCATCAGGGCTCAATGAGCAGTTCTTC. Its translation: CASSLASGLNEQFF. The chain uses TRBV3-1 (or the pseudogene TRBV3-2) and TRBJ2-1; the D gene is possibly TRBD1 (5 bases). Trimming took 4 bases from V and 6 from J, leaving 13 bases between them. CDR1 is LGHDT and CDR2 is YNNKEL in the germline V gene (reference sequence). This CDR3 contains 14 residues.

This clone has a handful of counts. The rearrangement joins TRBV2 to TRBJ1-5; D remains unclear. The CDR3 is 15 residues long. From germline, CDR1 is SNHLY and CDR2 FYNNEI. Trimming left V 6 bases short and J 0 bases short, with 12 bases between. The CDR3: CASRSAGYSNQPQHF. As DNA, the CDR3 is TGTGCCAGCAGATCCGCCGGTTATAGCAATCAGCCCCAGCATTTT.

This chain connects TRBV20-1 to TRBJ2-1, with a weak D call TRBD2 (6 bases). Trimming removed 3 bases at V and 9 bases at J, with 12 bases between. The CDR3 extends over 12 amino acids. Germline V gives CDR1 DFQATT, CDR2 SNEGSKA (reference sequence). The CDR3: CSASRGSGEQFF. DNA for the CDR3: TGCAGTGCTAGTCGGGGGAGTGGTGAGCAGTTCTTC.

The genes are TRBV4-1 and TRBJ1-3; TRBD1 is a possible D gene (6 bases). The CDR3 is 17 amino acids. Germline V CDR1 and CDR2: MGHRA, YSYEKL. Trimming pared 1 base from V and 2 bases from J, leaving 15 bases between. Here the CDR3 reads CASSQAKRTGTGNTIYF. CDR3 sequence (DNA): TGCGCCAGCAGCCAAGCAAAAAGAACAGGGACTGGAAACACCATATATTTT.

V and J are TRBV12-3 or TRBV12-4 and TRBJ1-1; D is uncertain. Deletions cut 10 bases from V and 0 bases from J, with 12 bases between. The CDR3 sequence is 13 residues long. DNA of the CDR3: TGTGCCACCGAGCTTTATCTGAACACTGAAGCTTTCTTT. Its translation: CATELYLNTEAFF.

The chain employs TRBV6-5 and TRBJ2-7, with 8 bases fitting TRBD1. Germline values: CDR1 MNHEY, CDR2 SVGAGI. The CDR3 totals 12 residues. The trim removed 5 bases at V and 6 bases at J, leaving 3 bases unmatched. CDR3 in amino acids: CASSRGQGEQYF. The CDR3 coding sequence is TGTGCCAGCAGTCGTGGACAGGGCGAGCAGTACTTC.

Written as DNA, the CDR3 is TGTGCCAGCTCTCCCCTCGGGACTAGCTACCCAGATACGCAGTATTTT. This gives the protein CASSPLGTSYPDTQYF. The chain couples TRBV6-9 to TRBJ2-3; 9 positions match TRBD2. The CDR3 covers 16 residues. Germline-derived CDR1 and CDR2 are MNHGY and SVAAGI. V lost 8 bases, J lost 4 bases, and 13 bases stayed unmatched.

The chain is built from TRBV28 and TRBJ2-2; possibly TRBD1 for D (5 bases). The CDR3 has 14 amino acids. Between the trimmed V and J ends, which lost 6 bases and 4 bases, there was a span of 12 bases. Germline V gene lookup returns CDR1 MDHEN and CDR2 SYDVKM. DNA of the CDR3: TGTGCCAGCAGCAAGGGGCAGGCCACCGGGGAGCTGTTTTTT. Encoded protein: CASSKGQATGELFF.

The chain combines TRBV7-2 with TRBJ1-1, with 10 bases aligning to TRBD1. The V segment lost 8 bases and the J segment 7 bases; nucleotides outside the gene matches: 10. This CDR3 is 14 amino acids long. Germline V lookup: CDR1 SGHTA, CDR2 FQGNSA. DNA of the CDR3: TGTGCCAGCTCCGGGACAGGGGTGGTCGGTGAAGCTTTCTTT. It codes for CASSGTGVVGEAFF.

This clone was observed a handful of times. This chain joins TRBV2 and TRBJ2-7, with a possible D match to TRBD2 (6 bases). Deletions cut 8 bases from V and 7 bases from J, with 18 bases between. In germline, CDR1 is SNHLY, CDR2 FYNNEI. CDR3 length: 13 residues. The CDR3, as DNA: TGTGCCAGCTGTGCGGGAAGCCCGGGGGAGCAGTACTTC. Amino acids: CASCAGSPGEQYF.

J is TRBJ1-6 and V is TRBV5-6; 7 positions match TRBD1. The V gene's germline CDR1 is SGHDT and CDR2 YYEEEE. J was trimmed by 0 bases and V by 1 base; bases with no gene match: 4. The CDR3 length is 17 residues. The CDR3 DNA reads as TGTGCCAGCAGCTTGATGGGGGACAGCTCCTATAATTCACCCCTCCACTTT. This translates into CASSLMGDSSYNSPLHF.

In DNA, the CDR3 is TGTGCCTGCGGGACAGGGGTTAACAATGAGCAGTTCTTC. Protein: CACGTGVNNEQFF. The V gene is TRBV7-2, the J gene TRBJ2-1; 10 positions agree with TRBD1. V shed 11 bases and J 5 bases; nucleotides not matched to a gene: 6. From germline, CDR1 is SGHTA and CDR2 FQGNSA. The CDR3 is made up of 13 amino acids.

The rearrangement uses TRBV28 and TRBJ1-4; TRBD1 might be the D (5 bases). This CDR3 spans 13 amino acids. CDR1 is MDHEN and CDR2 is SYDVKM in the germline V gene. Trimming pared 8 bases from V and 7 bases from J, leaving 14 bases between. DNA for the CDR3: TGTGCCAGCCATACGGGGGTACGTGAAAAACTGTTTTTT. Translated: CASHTGVREKLFF.

This chain links TRBV24-1 with TRBJ2-2, with D perhaps TRBD1 (5 bases). The CDR3 consists of 16 residues. Germline CDR1 KGHDR, CDR2 SFDVKD. Deletions cut 0 bases from V and 6 bases from J, with 13 bases between. CDR3 residues: CATSDLAGSVPGELFF. The CDR3 DNA reads TGTGCCACCAGTGATTTGGCAGGGTCGGTGCCCGGGGAGCTGTTTTTT.

The CDR3 reads CASSTRGGMNTEAFF. CDR3 coding DNA: TGTGCCAGCAGCACCCGGGGGGGAATGAACACTGAAGCTTTCTTT. This chain connects TRBV5-4 to TRBJ1-1; TRBD1 might be the D (5 bases). There are 15 residues in the CDR3. The germline V gene has CDR1 SGHNT and CDR2 YYREEE (reference sequence). V dropped 4 bases and J dropped 0 bases, with 13 bases sitting between them.

The chain joins TRBV10-3 to TRBJ1-1; D is uncertain. This CDR3 has 13 residues. Germline CDR1 reads ENHRY; CDR2 reads SYGVKD. Trimming cost V 7 bases and J 3 bases, with 12 bases left between them. CDR3 sequence: CAITPQEDTEAFF. CDR3 DNA sequence: TGTGCCATCACCCCCCAGGAGGACACTGAAGCTTTCTTT.

J is TRBJ1-2 and V is TRBV18, with 8 nucleotides matching TRBD1. From germline, CDR1 is KGHSH and CDR2 LQKENI. This CDR3 spans 18 amino acids. Unmatched junction bases numbered 9, after V lost 0 bases and J lost 0 bases. The CDR3 DNA sequence: TGTGCCAGCTCACCACCGAGTCCACAGGGGGTAGCTAACTATGGCTACACCTTC. Translating it yields CASSPPSPQGVANYGYTF.